The 15 T cell receptor beta chains presented below share a single source sample, sequenced in a study of cytomegalovirus exposure and HLA in healthy donors. The PCR contained 60 Vbeta and 13 Jbeta primers. Sequenced by immunoSEQ multiplex PCR; TCRdb stores in-frame clones only, minus some. The repertoire holds under 200,000 clones, with approximately 80% as singletons. Sequenced sample: PBMCs. These receptors all come from a man in his 60s in good health and CMV-seronegative.

The chain carries TRBV9 and TRBJ1-4; no reliable D call. Germline V gives CDR1 SGDLS, CDR2 YYNGEE. The CDR3 is 14 residues long. Deletions cut 4 bases from V and 0 bases from J, with 7 bases between. CDR3 residues: CASSPRSTNEKLFF. Written as DNA, the CDR3 is TGTGCCAGCAGCCCTCGGTCAACTAATGAAAAACTGTTTTTT.

This clone has only a few counts. This rearrangement joins TRBV20-1 to TRBJ1-1; D is unclear. The V gene's germline CDR1 is DFQATT and CDR2 SNEGSKA (reference sequence). V was pared by 3 bases and J by 1 base, with 3 bases between. The length of the CDR3 is 11 residues. The CDR3 sequence: CSASQNTEAFF. DNA for the CDR3: TGCAGTGCTAGTCAGAACACTGAAGCTTTCTTT.

The chain is built from TRBV11-2 and TRBJ2-7; 7 bases match TRBD2. This CDR3 region has 15 residues. Trimming removed 5 bases from V and 6 bases from J; junction bases left unmatched: 13. Germline V CDR1 and CDR2: SGHAT, FQNNGV. The CDR3 region has the DNA TGTGCCAGCAGCCCCCCCCGTGCGGGAGTAGTCGAGCAGTACTTC. It specifies CASSPPRAGVVEQYF.

Regarding this clone: A junction end diverges from the germline sequence, so it may reflect a read error. The DNA of the CDR3 is TGTGCCAGCCATGACTCAGGGGCGTCCTCCATACTATATGGCTACCCCTTC. Translated: CASHDSGASSILYGYPF. The J gene is TRBJ1-2, the V gene TRBV25-1, with a weak D call TRBD1 (6 bases). The CDR3 is 17 residues long. Looked up from germline, CDR1 is MGHDK and CDR2 is SYGVNS.

Note on this clone: An end of the junction differs from the germline gene, which may be a read error. This chain joins TRBV6-5 and TRBJ1-2; D remains unclear. The CDR3 has 13 amino acids. Germline lookup yields CDR1 MNHEY and CDR2 SVGAGI. Written as DNA, the CDR3 is TGTGCCAGCAGGGATAACATGGACTATGGCTACCCCTTC. It yields the protein CASRDNMDYGYPF.

The chain recombines TRBV5-1 with TRBJ2-7; D is unresolved. The CDR3 is made up of 17 amino acids. Looked up from germline, CDR1 is SGHRS and CDR2 is YFSETQ. V was trimmed by 4 bases and J by 3 bases, leaving 23 bases between them. CDR3 sequence reads: CASSPQTNVISLYEQYF. CDR3 sequence (DNA): TGCGCCAGCAGCCCACAGACAAACGTAATCAGCCTCTACGAGCAGTACTTC. Supplemented by reference TRBV5-1 and TRBJ2-7, the full variable domain reads KAGVTQTPRYLIKTRGQQVTLSCSPISGHRSVSWYQQTPGQGLQFLFEYFSETQRNKGNFPGRFSGRQFSNSRSEMNVSTLELGDSALYLCASSPQTNVISLYEQYFGPGTRLTVT.

This chain uses TRBV6-1 with TRBJ2-3; 8 nucleotides agree with TRBD1. The germline gives CDR1 MNHNS, CDR2 SASEGT. CDR3 length equals 15 residues. V shed 7 bases, J shed 1 base, and the junction held 7 bases outside the gene matches. The CDR3 nucleotides are TGTGCCAGCACTATGGACAGGGTGGGCACAGATACGCAGTATTTT. It translates to CASTMDRVGTDTQYF.

The V and J genes are TRBV4-1 and TRBJ2-1, with D possibly TRBD2 on 5 matching bases. Trimming left V 0 bases short and J 2 bases short, with 8 bases between. Germline V gene lookup returns CDR1 MGHRA and CDR2 YSYEKL. The CDR3 spans 15 residues. The CDR3 nucleotides read TGCGCCAGCAGCCAAGAGGACGGGACCTACAATGAGCAGTTCTTC. Its translation: CASSQEDGTYNEQFF.

This chain uses TRBV5-4 with TRBJ2-7; 7 positions match TRBD1. The V gene end was trimmed by 3 bases and the J gene end by 0 bases; junction bases not matched to a gene: 3. From germline, CDR1 is SGHNT and CDR2 YYREEE (reference sequence). There are 14 residues in the CDR3. The CDR3 DNA reads as TGTGCCAGCAGCTCCCGGGACAGCTCCTACGAGCAGTACTTC. The encoded protein is CASSSRDSSYEQYF.

This clone appeared once. V usage is TRBV28 and J usage is TRBJ1-5; TRBD1 is a possible D gene (6 bases). CDR3 size: 17 residues. The germline gives CDR1 MDHEN, CDR2 SYDVKM. V shed 5 bases and J shed 3 bases, with 20 bases lying between them. Here the CDR3 reads CASSTSIRGWDNQPQHF. The CDR3 region has the DNA TGTGCCAGCAGTACATCAATCAGGGGCTGGGACAATCAGCCCCAGCATTTT.

The gene calls are TRBV6-6 and TRBJ2-7, with 7 nucleotides matching TRBD1. The CDR3 runs 16 residues. J lost 2 bases, V lost 7 bases, and 14 bases had no gene match. Germline V gives CDR1 MNHNY, CDR2 SVGAGI (reference sequence). In DNA form, the CDR3 reads TGTGCCAGCACCCGAACGCGACAGGGCCCTACCTACGAGCAGTACTTC. Residues: CASTRTRQGPTYEQYF.

V is TRBV25-1 and J is TRBJ1-6; perhaps TRBD1 as D (6 bases). The germline V gene encodes CDR1 MGHDK and CDR2 SYGVNS. This CDR3 has 14 amino acids. V gave up 3 bases and J gave up 6 bases, with 9 bases separating them. CDR3 in DNA: TGTGCCAGCAGTGATCACAGGGCTAATTCACCCCTCCACTTT. This codes for CASSDHRANSPLHF. The entire variable domain, with the rest obtained from reference TRBV25-1 and TRBJ1-6, is as follows: EADIYQTPRYLVIGTGKKITLECSQTMGHDKMYWYQQDPGMELHLIHYSYGVNSTEKGDLSSESTVSRIRTEHFPLTLESARPSHTSQYLCASSDHRANSPLHFGNGTRLTVT.

This rearrangement joins TRBV25-1 to TRBJ1-4; D is possibly TRBD1 (6 bases). The CDR3 contains 14 residues. Per germline, CDR1 MGHDK and CDR2 SYGVNS. V was clipped by 7 bases and J by 3 bases, with 12 bases between them. The CDR3 DNA is TGTGCCAGCATGGGGGCAGTCGCTAATGAAAAACTGTTTTTT. It encodes CASMGAVANEKLFF.

About this clone: At one end, the junction sequence differs from germline, possibly due to a read error. The chain employs TRBV19 and TRBJ2-7; unclear D gene. CDR3 length: 14 amino acids. Per germline, CDR1 LNHDA and CDR2 SQIVND (reference sequence). The CDR3 spells CASSPRLASHEQYF. The CDR3 bases are TGTGCCAGTAGTCCCCGACTCGCCTCCCACGAGCAGTACTTC.

V is TRBV19 and J is TRBJ1-5; D is unclear. Germline assignment: CDR1 LNHDA and CDR2 SQIVND (reference sequence). The CDR3 runs to 13 residues. Trimming took off 2 bases at V and 7 bases at J, with 9 bases between the two ends. The chain's CDR3 is CASSIQVRQPQHF. Written as DNA, the CDR3 is TGTGCCAGTAGTATACAGGTTAGGCAGCCCCAGCATTTT.